This T cell receptor (beta chain) was sequenced in a study of T cell responses to AZD1222 COVID-19 vaccine. Study-level findings and limits: Reports indicate that nearly half of spike-specific TCRs are directed at unmutated variant regions. Two AZD1222 doses significantly raised spike-specific TCR breadth and depth over controls. Among the donors, most were white British and more were female, and clonal diversity was possibly underestimated.

As to this clone: Its antigen is as yet unknown.

This table comes from immunoSEQ multiplex PCR, and its TCRdb copy is limited to in-frame clones, with some not included. The sample has tens of thousands of clones, roughly four fifths seen once. V lost 4 bases to trimming and J lost 6 bases; unmatched junction nucleotides: 6. The V gene's germline CDR1 is LNHDA and CDR2 SQIVND (reference sequence). The length of the CDR3 is 15 residues. This rearrangement joins TRBV19 to TRBJ2-3; 11 bases fit TRBD1. The material sequenced was peripheral blood, taken on day 0 of AZD1222 vaccination. This TCR derives from an adult in good health. CDR3 in amino acids: CASSTPGQGDDTQYF. CDR3 bases: TGTGCCAGTAGTACCCCGGGACAGGGGGACGATACGCAGTATTTT. The full variable domain, with the rest looked up from reference TRBV19 and TRBJ2-3, is DGGITQSPKYLFRKEGQNVTLSCEQNLNHDAMYWYRQDPGQGLRLIYYSQIVNDFQKGDIAEGYSVSREKKESFPLTVTSAQKNPTAFYLCASSTPGQGDDTQYFGPGTRLTVL.